These 22 T cell receptor beta chains were all obtained from the same sample, sequenced in a study of Ad26.COV2.S vaccination and SARS-CoV-2 variants. Data came from immunoSEQ multiplex PCR; TCRdb stores just in-frame clones and leaves some out. The repertoire holds over 85,000 clones, around 82% seen once, with roughly 15% in the top ten. The sample in question was peripheral blood, obtained after recovery from COVID-19. The receptors here all came from a human donor who had recovered from COVID-19.

The rearrangement links TRBV7-3 to TRBJ1-2; the D gene is possibly TRBD1 (5 bases). Germline V CDR1 and CDR2: SGHTA, FQGTGA. This CDR3 contains 15 residues. V was clipped by 5 bases and J by 0 bases, with 13 bases between them. CDR3 sequence (DNA): TGTGCCAGCAGCCCCAGGGACGGCTCTAACTATGGCTACACCTTC. It codes for CASSPRDGSNYGYTF.

J is TRBJ1-2 and V is TRBV7-2; 9 bases line up with TRBD1. The trim removed 7 bases at V and 4 bases at J, leaving 10 bases unmatched. CDR1 is SGHTA and CDR2 is FQGNSA in the germline V gene. This CDR3 is 15 amino acids long. The CDR3 bases are TGTGCCAGCATCCTGGGGACAGGGCACTTCTATGGCTACACCTTC. It is translated as CASILGTGHFYGYTF.

V gene TRBV5-1 combines with J gene TRBJ1-2; possibly TRBD1 for D (6 bases). Deletions cut 0 bases from V and 4 bases from J, with 10 bases between. Germline lookup yields CDR1 SGHRS and CDR2 YFSETQ. The CDR3 has 14 amino acids. CDR3 coding DNA: TGCGCCAGCAGCTTGGACAGGGATTCCTATGGCTACACCTTC. It specifies CASSLDRDSYGYTF.

The chain joins TRBV15 to TRBJ1-1; TRBD1 matches 8 bases. The CDR3 covers 14 residues. Germline CDR1 LNHNV, CDR2 YYDKDF (reference sequence). Germline trimming cut 5 bases from V and 6 bases from J; bases unmatched to any gene: 8. CDR3 DNA sequence: TGTGCCACCAGCGTGTCGCAGGGGGCCGCTGAAGCTTTCTTT. Its protein is CATSVSQGAAEAFF.

This chain links TRBV19 with TRBJ1-5, with no clear D. Deletions cut 6 bases from V and 1 base from J, with 13 bases between. Germline CDR1 reads LNHDA; CDR2 reads SQIVND (reference sequence). The CDR3 contains 15 residues. The CDR3 protein is CASREARTSNQPQHF. The CDR3 DNA reads TGTGCCAGTAGGGAGGCGAGGACCAGCAATCAGCCCCAGCATTTT.

This clone has just one count. V usage is TRBV18 and J usage is TRBJ2-7, with TRBD1 matching over 9 bases. V trimming: 6 bases; J trimming: 7 bases; junction bases outside the gene matches: 13. Germline V gives CDR1 KGHSH, CDR2 LQKENI. CDR3 length equals 15 residues. The CDR3 reads CASSPTGGILGEQYF. In nucleotides, the CDR3 is TGTGCCAGCTCGCCAACAGGGGGCATCTTGGGGGAGCAGTACTTC.

The chain couples TRBV11-3 to TRBJ1-1; D uncertain. V lost 7 bases to trimming and J lost 0 bases, with 9 bases between them. CDR1 is SGHNT, CDR2 YENEEA, per germline. The CDR3 covers 13 residues. This CDR3 is CASTTTLNTEAFF. DNA for the CDR3: TGTGCCAGCACCACCACACTGAACACTGAAGCTTTCTTT.

The gene calls are TRBV7-2 and TRBJ2-1; D is uncertain. The V gene lost 4 bases and the J gene lost 3 bases, with 1 base spanning the gap. This CDR3 contains 11 residues. Germline CDR1 is SGHTA and CDR2 is FQGNSA. The CDR3 DNA reads as TGTGCCAGCAGCTACTACAATGAGCAGTTCTTC. It encodes CASSYYNEQFF. Together with reference TRBV7-2 and TRBJ2-1, the CDR3 gives the full variable domain: GAGVSQSPSNKVTEKGKDVELRCDPISGHTALYWYRQSLGQGLEFLIYFQGNSAPDKSGLPSDRFSAERTGGSVSTLTIQRTQQEDSAVYLCASSYYNEQFFGPGTRLTVL.

This clone occurred once. The gene calls are TRBV5-5 and TRBJ2-7; D ambiguous. The CDR3 is made up of 16 amino acids. Germline V CDR1 and CDR2: SGHKS, YYEKEE (reference sequence). V lost 0 bases and J 1 base, leaving 14 bases between the germline ends. DNA for the CDR3: TGTGCCAGCAGCTTGGCCACCGGGCCGCTTTCCTACGAGCAGTACTTC. Translating it yields CASSLATGPLSYEQYF. Looking up the rest from reference TRBV5-5 and TRBJ2-7 gives the full variable domain: DAGVTQSPTHLIKTRGQQVTLRCSPISGHKSVSWYQQVLGQGPQFIFQYYEKEERGRGNFPDRFSARQFPNYSSELNVNALLLGDSALYLCASSLATGPLSYEQYFGPGTRLTVT.

V is TRBV7-6 and J is TRBJ2-1; TRBD2 agrees at 8 bases. The germline V gene has CDR1 SGHVS and CDR2 FNYEAQ. The length of the CDR3 is 18 residues. With 3 bases clipped from V and 6 bases from J, the junction kept 16 bases outside the gene matches. CDR3 nucleotide sequence: TGTGCCAGCAGCTTTGGGTGGAAGCGGGAGTCGGTTGGCAATGAGCAGTTCTTC. Encoded protein: CASSFGWKRESVGNEQFF.

J is TRBJ2-3 and V is TRBV5-8; D gene uncertain. The CDR3 contains 14 residues. V gave up 3 bases and J gave up 3 bases, with 11 bases separating them. The germline V gene has CDR1 SGHTS and CDR2 YDEGEE. The CDR3 DNA is TGTGCCAGCAGCTGGGCAGCCGGTACAGATACGCAGTATTTT. Protein: CASSWAAGTDTQYF.

This clone is a singleton in its sample. The chain carries TRBV14 and TRBJ2-3, with a tentative D call TRBD1 (5 bases). V was clipped by 4 bases and J by 4 bases, with 15 bases between them. Germline lookup yields CDR1 SGHDN and CDR2 FVKESK. The CDR3 runs to 15 residues. Here the CDR3 DNA reads TGTGCCAGCAGCCTCGCCCGGAAAGGGGCAGATACGCAGTATTTT. Protein: CASSLARKGADTQYF.

There are a few counts of this clone. V usage is TRBV3-1 (or the pseudogene TRBV3-2) and J usage is TRBJ2-5, with D perhaps TRBD2 (6 bases). V was clipped by 7 bases and J by 5 bases, with 11 bases between them. Germline V gene data show CDR1 as LGHDT and CDR2 as YNNKEL (reference sequence). The CDR3 contains 12 residues. The CDR3 region has the DNA TGTGCCAGCATTCATCGGGGGGAGACCCAGTACTTC. Protein product: CASIHRGETQYF.

There are a few counts of this clone. The V call is TRBV6-2 or TRBV6-3, the J call TRBJ1-2, with D tentatively TRBD1 (5 bases). V was pared by 2 bases and J by 8 bases, with 18 bases between. Germline V gives CDR1 MNHEY, CDR2 SVGEGT. This CDR3 comprises 15 residues. The CDR3 loop reads CASSYPAGGSVGYTF. CDR3 sequence (DNA): TGTGCCAGCAGTTACCCAGCGGGGGGATCCGTAGGCTACACCTTC.

The chain combines TRBV7-3 with TRBJ1-1; D is ambiguous. Trimming removed 5 bases at V and 2 bases at J, with 9 bases between. This CDR3 has 13 residues. CDR1 and CDR2 (germline): SGHTA, FQGTGA. CDR3 DNA sequence: TGTGCCAGCAGCGTCAACGTTAACACTGAAGCTTTCTTT. The encoded protein is CASSVNVNTEAFF.

The chain combines TRBV7-2 with TRBJ2-7; 10 nucleotides align to TRBD1. The CDR3 totals 16 residues. Germline CDR1 is SGHTA and CDR2 is FQGNSA. Losses at the gene ends were 2 bases for V and 0 bases for J; bases not matched to a gene: 4. The CDR3 is CASSLRGQGSSYEQYF. The CDR3 DNA reads as TGTGCCAGCAGCTTAAGGGGACAGGGGAGCTCCTACGAGCAGTACTTC.

The J gene is TRBJ2-3, the V gene TRBV7-9, with 9 bases identical to TRBD1. The CDR3 consists of 15 residues. The V gene's germline CDR1 is SEHNR and CDR2 FQNEAQ (reference sequence). V shed 2 bases, J shed 7 bases, and the junction held 7 bases outside the gene matches. The CDR3 coding sequence is TGTGCCAGCAGCTTAAGGACAGGGGATATTTATACGCAGTATTTT. It encodes CASSLRTGDIYTQYF.

The chain recombines TRBV14 with TRBJ1-6; D not certain. Trimming pared 6 bases from V and 7 bases from J, leaving 10 bases between. The CDR3 consists of 13 residues. The V gene's germline CDR1 is SGHDN and CDR2 FVKESK. The chain's CDR3 is CASRQTVNSPLHF. The CDR3, as DNA: TGTGCCAGCAGACAAACTGTAAATTCACCCCTCCACTTT.

The rearrangement uses TRBV6-5 and TRBJ2-3; 8 bases agree with TRBD2. This CDR3 spans 15 amino acids. After removal of 4 bases from V and 5 bases from J, the junction contained 8 bases not matched to a gene. CDR1 is MNHEY and CDR2 is SVGAGI in the germline V gene. CDR3 in amino acids: CASSSLAGREDTQYF. DNA for the CDR3: TGTGCCAGCAGTTCATTAGCGGGAAGGGAAGATACGCAGTATTTT.

The rearrangement joins TRBV18 to TRBJ1-4, with no clear D. The V end lost 3 bases, the J end lost 12 bases, and 8 bases lay between the germline ends. The length of the CDR3 is 11 residues. Germline CDR1 KGHSH, CDR2 LQKENI. The chain's CDR3 is CASSPGRQLFF. The DNA of the CDR3 is TGTGCCAGCTCACCCGGCCGGCAACTGTTTTTT.

This sequence joins TRBV6-5 and TRBJ2-7; 9 nucleotides align to TRBD1. The V and J ends lost 8 bases and 2 bases, in that order; junction bases with no gene match: 7. The length of the CDR3 is 14 residues. Per germline, CDR1 MNHEY and CDR2 SVGAGI. The CDR3 protein is CASGGQGGPYEQYF. As DNA, the CDR3 is TGTGCCAGCGGGGGACAGGGAGGGCCCTACGAGCAGTACTTC.

The chain uses TRBV27 and TRBJ2-7; 8 bases align to TRBD1. V was pared by 4 bases and J by 0 bases, with 5 bases of the junction left unmatched. CDR1 is MNHEY, CDR2 SMNVEV, per germline (reference sequence). This CDR3 has 15 amino acids. CDR3: CASSSWTGNSYEQYF. Written as DNA, the CDR3 is TGTGCCAGCAGTTCCTGGACAGGGAACTCCTACGAGCAGTACTTC.